This T cell receptor beta chain came from a study of blood T cell repertoires in COVID-19. Across the study: Acute and convalescent COVID-19 specimens originated in the United States, Italy and Spain. T cells, B-cell-depleted T cells, or PBMCs supplied cDNA or gDNA.

Germline V gives CDR1 MNHEY, CDR2 SVGAGI. This CDR3 spans 12 amino acids. Trimming cost V 5 bases and J 6 bases, with 9 bases left between them. Generated by immunoSEQ multiplex PCR, the TCRdb table keeps only in-frame clones and is missing some. Of about 350,000 clones in the sample, about 88% were seen once. This TCR was recovered from a woman under 40 who had been exposed to COVID-19. The sequenced sample was PBMCs or T cells enriched from blood (not recorded which). The rearrangement links TRBV6-5 to TRBJ2-3, with TRBD1 as a possible D gene (5 bases). Here the CDR3 reads CASSPTADTQYF. The CDR3 nucleotides read TGTGCCAGCAGTCCGACAGCCGATACGCAGTATTTT.